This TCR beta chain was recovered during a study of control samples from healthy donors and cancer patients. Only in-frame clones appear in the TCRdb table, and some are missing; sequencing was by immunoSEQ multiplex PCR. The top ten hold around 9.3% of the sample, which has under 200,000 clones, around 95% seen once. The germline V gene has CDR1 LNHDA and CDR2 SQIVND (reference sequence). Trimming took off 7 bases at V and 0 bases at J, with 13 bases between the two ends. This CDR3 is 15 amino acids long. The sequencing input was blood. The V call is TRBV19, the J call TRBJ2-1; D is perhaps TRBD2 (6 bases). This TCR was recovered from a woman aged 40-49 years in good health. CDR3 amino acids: CASTGLPSSYNEQFF. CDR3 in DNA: TGTGCCAGTACGGGACTTCCAAGCTCCTACAATGAGCAGTTCTTC.